Listed below are T cell receptor beta chains from one sample, sequenced in a study of blood T cell repertoires in COVID-19. The protocol was immunoSEQ multiplex PCR, while the TCRdb copy is restricted to in-frame clones and leaves out a portion. The data show roughly 250,000 clones, 75% to 95% seen once. The sequenced material came from PBMCs or T cells enriched from blood (not recorded which). The source of these receptors is a woman younger than 30 who had recovered from COVID-19. The CDR3 runs from the conserved cysteine through the conserved F or W. Fields, in order: D gene, clone size, V gene, J gene, CDR3 protein, CDR3 DNA. The D gene is left open where the match is weak. Size is stated for part of the rows, as once, few or many counts, or as a class when the clone is expanded.

>NA|NA|TRBV7-9|TRBJ1-2
CASSFDNNGYTF
TGTGCCAGCAGCTTCGATAACAATGGCTACACCTTC
>NA|NA|TRBV7-2|TRBJ1-1
CASSSNRIGVTEAFF
TGTGCCAGCAGCTCAAATCGGATAGGGGTCACTGAAGCTTTCTTT
>NA|NA|TRBV5-1|TRBJ2-7
CASSEGAGNEQYF
TGCGCCAGCAGCGAAGGGGCGGGGAACGAGCAGTACTTC
>NA|NA|TRBV24-1|TRBJ1-2
CATSEGRLYGYTF
TGTGCCACCAGTGAAGGCAGACTCTATGGCTACACCTTC
>NA|NA|TRBV7-9|TRBJ2-7
CASSPRGSWEQYF
TGTGCCAGCAGTCCCCGCGGGTCTTGGGAGCAGTACTTC
>TRBD1|NA|TRBV6-1|TRBJ2-5
CASSEAQGDRGQETQYF
TGTGCCAGCAGTGAAGCGCAAGGAGACAGGGGTCAAGAGACCCAGTACTTC
>NA|NA|TRBV13|TRBJ1-5
CASSLQGDQPQHF
TGTGCCAGCAGCTTACAGGGTGATCAGCCCCAGCATTTT
>NA|NA|TRBV5-4|TRBJ1-1
CASSPGGGTTEAFF
TGTGCCAGCAGCCCGGGCGGGGGAACCACTGAAGCTTTCTTT
>TRBD1|NA|TRBV20-1|TRBJ2-7
CSAGDSGEQYF
TGCAGTGCTGGGGACAGCGGCGAGCAGTACTTC
>NA|few|TRBV6-5|TRBJ1-1
CASSFRDKRSNTEAFF
TGTGCCAGCAGTTTCCGGGACAAGCGGTCAAACACTGAAGCTTTCTTT
>NA|NA|TRBV5-6|TRBJ2-5
CASSLGGSGETQYF
TGTGCCAGCAGCTTGGGTGGGTCAGGGGAGACCCAGTACTTC
>NA|NA|TRBV28|TRBJ1-2
CASSYGVVNYGYTF
TGTGCCAGCAGTTACGGGGTAGTGAACTATGGCTACACCTTC
>NA|NA|TRBV3-1/TRBV3-2|TRBJ1-1
CASSQGQITAEAFF
TGTGCCAGCAGCCAAGGCCAAATCACAGCAGAAGCTTTCTTT
>NA|NA|TRBV27|TRBJ1-5
CASSLRGGTVPNQPQHF
TGTGCCAGCAGTTTAAGGGGGGGCACCGTACCCAATCAGCCCCAGCATTTT
>NA|NA|TRBV2|TRBJ1-3
CASSFNRNTIYF
TGTGCCAGCAGTTTTAACCGGAACACCATATATTTT
>TRBD2|once|TRBV4-1|TRBJ2-4
CASSQPTSGSAKNIQYF
TGCGCCAGCAGCCAACCGACTAGCGGGAGTGCCAAAAACATTCAGTACTTC
>NA|NA|TRBV12-3/TRBV12-4|TRBJ2-3
CASSFGGTDTQYF
TGTGCCAGCAGTTTCGGGGGCACAGATACGCAGTATTTT
>TRBD1|NA|TRBV4-1|TRBJ1-1
CASSTDRVTEAFF
TGCGCCAGCAGCACCGACAGGGTGACTGAAGCTTTCTTT
>TRBD2|NA|TRBV7-3|TRBJ2-3
CASSLGLAGLSTDTQYF
TGTGCCAGCAGCCTCGGACTAGCGGGCTTGTCCACAGATACGCAGTATTTT
>TRBD2|NA|TRBV5-1|TRBJ2-1
CASSLGGLAGVGEQFF
TGCGCCAGCAGCTTGGGGGGACTAGCGGGAGTCGGAGAGCAGTTCTTC
>NA|NA|TRBV5-1|TRBJ2-3
CASSLGRAGDTQYF
TGCGCCAGCAGCTTGGGCAGGGCAGGAGATACGCAGTATTTT
>TRBD2|NA|TRBV14|TRBJ2-1
CASDATSGGAKNEQFF
TGTGCCAGCGATGCTACTAGCGGGGGGGCGAAAAATGAGCAGTTCTTC
>NA|NA|TRBV2|TRBJ1-1
CASAGGTTEAFF
TGTGCCAGCGCGGGGGGGACCACTGAAGCTTTCTTT
>TRBD2|NA|TRBV4-2|TRBJ2-1
CASSRISSGRRRWDEQFF
TGTGCCAGCAGCCGTATCTCTAGCGGGAGGAGACGGTGGGATGAGCAGTTCTTC
>TRBD1|NA|TRBV2|TRBJ1-2
CASSGQGGSYGYTF
TGTGCCAGCAGTGGACAGGGTGGGAGCTATGGCTACACCTTC
>TRBD1|NA|TRBV6-2/TRBV6-3|TRBJ2-5
CASSYTTRDRDEETQYF
TGTGCCAGCAGTTACACTACCCGGGACAGGGACGAAGAGACCCAGTACTTC
>TRBD1|NA|TRBV10-3|TRBJ2-7
CAISESPGTGEEQYF
TGTGCCATCAGTGAGTCACCCGGGACAGGGGAGGAGCAGTACTTC
>NA|NA|TRBV6-4|TRBJ1-2
CASRSDGYGYTF
TGTGCCAGCCGGAGTGACGGGTATGGCTACACCTTC
>NA|once|TRBV19|TRBJ2-7
CASRMDSTYEQYF
TGTGCCAGTAGGATGGACTCCACCTACGAGCAGTACTTC
>TRBD2|NA|TRBV7-2|TRBJ2-3
CASSLRFLAGGGDTQYF
TGTGCCAGCAGCCTTCGCTTCCTAGCGGGGGGCGGAGATACGCAGTATTTT
>TRBD2|NA|TRBV5-8|TRBJ2-1
CASSFTGGHVNEQFF
TGTGCCAGCAGCTTCACGGGGGGGCATGTCAATGAGCAGTTCTTC
>NA|NA|TRBV12-3/TRBV12-4|TRBJ2-1
CASRRNNEQFF
TGTGCCAGCAGGCGAAACAATGAGCAGTTCTTC
>TRBD2|NA|TRBV5-1|TRBJ2-3
CASSPTGLAGTTLTDTQYF
TGCGCCAGCAGCCCAACGGGACTAGCGGGTACGACACTCACAGATACGCAGTATTTT
>TRBD1|NA|TRBV11-2|TRBJ1-2
CASSPGRQGLVRVWYGYTF
TGTGCCAGCAGCCCCGGCAGACAGGGGTTGGTCCGCGTGTGGTATGGCTACACCTTC
>NA|NA|TRBV10-3|TRBJ1-3
CAISESKVAVSGNTIYF
TGTGCCATCAGTGAGTCGAAGGTAGCAGTGTCCGGAAACACCATATATTTT
>TRBD1|NA|TRBV29-1|TRBJ1-2
CSVVTGGSGYGYTF
TGCAGCGTTGTGACAGGGGGTTCAGGCTATGGCTACACCTTC
>TRBD1|NA|TRBV19|TRBJ1-1
CASSLGQGTEAFF
TGTGCCAGTAGTTTAGGACAGGGCACTGAAGCTTTCTTT